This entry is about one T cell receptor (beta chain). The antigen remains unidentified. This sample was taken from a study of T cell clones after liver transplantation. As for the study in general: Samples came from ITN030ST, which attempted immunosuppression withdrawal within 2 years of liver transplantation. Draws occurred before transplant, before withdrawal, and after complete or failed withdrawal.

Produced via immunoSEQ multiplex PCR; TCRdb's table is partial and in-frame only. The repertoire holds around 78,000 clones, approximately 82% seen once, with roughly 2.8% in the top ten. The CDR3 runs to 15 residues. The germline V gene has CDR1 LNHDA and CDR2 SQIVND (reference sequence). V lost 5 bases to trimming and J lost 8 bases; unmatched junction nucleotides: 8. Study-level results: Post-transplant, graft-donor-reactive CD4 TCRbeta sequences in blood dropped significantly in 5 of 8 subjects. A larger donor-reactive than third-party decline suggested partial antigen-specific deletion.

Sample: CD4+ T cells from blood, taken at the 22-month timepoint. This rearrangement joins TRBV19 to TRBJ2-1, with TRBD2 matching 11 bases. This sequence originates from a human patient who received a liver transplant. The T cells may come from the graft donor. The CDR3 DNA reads TGTGCCAGTAGTGGTCGGACTAGCGGGTCCCATGAGCAGTTCTTC. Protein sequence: CASSGRTSGSHEQFF.